These T cell receptor beta chains were read from a single sample in a study of blood T cell repertoires in COVID-19. TCRdb's copy holds only in-frame clones and misses some; the assay was immunoSEQ multiplex PCR. Here the sample spans 300,000 to 400,000 clones, roughly 90% being singletons. Sequencing input: peripheral blood. The source is a woman aged 25 to 39 with COVID-19, enrolled during active disease. Each CDR3 is given with its conserved first and last residue. D genes are given only for firm matches.

TRBD1	TRBV2	TRBJ2-2	TGTGCCAGCAAAGACAGGGAGACCGGGGAGCTGTTTTTT	CASKDRETGELFF
.	TRBV6-5	TRBJ2-7	TGTGCCAGCAGCCATCGCCCGGGACAAACCTACGAGCAGTACTTC	CASSHRPGQTYEQYF
TRBD1	TRBV6-5	TRBJ1-2	TGTGCCAGCAGGTCACAGGGGGCGCGGGGCTACACCTTC	CASRSQGARGYTF
TRBD1	TRBV10-3	TRBJ1-2	TGTGCCATCAGTGCGAACTTAGGACAGGGAGAGGACTATGGCTACACCTTC	CAISANLGQGEDYGYTF
.	TRBV28	TRBJ1-2	TGTGCCAGCAGTTCACCCGGACAGAGCTATGGCTACACCTTC	CASSSPGQSYGYTF
.	TRBV7-9	TRBJ1-3	TGTGCCAGCAGCTTAGGCAGCGCGAAAGGAAACACCATATATTTT	CASSLGSAKGNTIYF
TRBD2	TRBV7-2	TRBJ2-1	TGTGCCAGCAGCTTCGACCGGGGGGTCCACAATGAGCAGTTCTTC	CASSFDRGVHNEQFF
.	TRBV10-3	TRBJ1-3	TGTGCCTCATTCGGGGTTGCTGGAAACACCATATATTTT	CASFGVAGNTIYF
TRBD1	TRBV11-2	TRBJ1-2	TGTGCCAGCAGCGGGCAGGGGGTTACTTTAGGTGGCTACACCTTC	CASSGQGVTLGGYTF
.	TRBV18	TRBJ1-1	TGTGCCAGCTCACCACCCAATCCGGGGGTGCGAAACACTGAAGCTTTCTTT	CASSPPNPGVRNTEAFF